The entry below gives a single T cell receptor (beta chain) sequence along with its context. This specimen comes from a study of shared clonotypes between healthy human individuals. Data came from immunoSEQ multiplex PCR; TCRdb stores just in-frame clones and leaves some out. The sample has 400,000 to 600,000 clones; roughly 95% are singletons. V trimming: 4 bases; J trimming: 13 bases; junction bases outside the gene matches: 19. The CDR3 contains 17 residues. Per the germline V gene, CDR1 is MGHRA and CDR2 is YSYEKL. V gene TRBV4-1 combines with J gene TRBJ1-6, with 7 nucleotides matching TRBD1. This TCR derives from a woman in her twenties or thirties in good health. Sequenced input: naive CD4+ T cells sorted from blood. Subset reported: CD45RA+ positively selected. The CDR3 DNA follows: TGCGCCAGCAGCCGCTCCCAGACAGGGTTGCAGCCCTTTCCCCTCCACTTT. Its protein product is CASSRSQTGLQPFPLHF.